This passage covers 11 T cell receptor beta chains from one sample sequenced in a study of long-term antiretroviral therapy in people with HIV. The immunoSEQ assay was v3.0, run at survey level. Produced via immunoSEQ multiplex PCR; TCRdb's table is partial and in-frame only. The sample lists 20,000 to 30,000 clones, approximately 81% occurring once. Source: unsorted PBMCs, taken 2.3 years after starting antiretroviral therapy. The receptors shown here come from a man in his forties with HIV.

The rearrangement links TRBV4-1 to TRBJ2-3, with 8 bases fitting TRBD1. Germline V lookup: CDR1 MGHRA, CDR2 YSYEKL. V lost 0 bases and J lost 3; bases outside the gene matches: 14. CDR3 size: 19 residues. CDR3 sequence: CASSQDRSGGARETDTQYF. In DNA, the CDR3 is TGCGCCAGCAGCCAAGATCGGTCAGGGGGCGCGAGGGAGACAGATACGCAGTATTTT.

The chain couples TRBV27 to TRBJ2-5; D unresolved. The CDR3 has 14 amino acids. CDR1 is MNHEY, CDR2 SMNVEV, per germline (reference sequence). V was shortened by 0 bases and J by 5 bases, with 10 bases between the two germline ends. The CDR3 reads CASSLSGFGETQYF. For the CDR3, the DNA is TGTGCCAGCAGTTTATCGGGGTTCGGGGAGACCCAGTACTTC.

The chain links TRBV9 to TRBJ2-3; TRBD2 is a possible D gene (5 bases). The germline gives CDR1 SGDLS, CDR2 YYNGEE. V dropped 0 bases and J dropped 6 bases, with 20 bases sitting between them. CDR3 length: 17 residues. CDR3 sequence: CASSVERIASGPDTQYF. In nucleotides, the CDR3 is TGTGCCAGCAGCGTAGAGAGAATAGCGTCAGGACCGGATACGCAGTATTTT. Based on the CDR3 plus reference TRBV9 and TRBJ2-3, the full variable domain is DSGVTQTPKHLITATGQRVTLRCSPRSGDLSVYWYQQSLDQGLQFLIQYYNGEERAKGNILERFSAQQFPDLHSELNLSSLELGDSALYFCASSVERIASGPDTQYFGPGTRLTVL.

The J gene is TRBJ2-7, the V gene TRBV7-2; 9 nucleotides agree with TRBD2. Germline assignment: CDR1 SGHTA and CDR2 FQGNSA. The CDR3 length is 14 residues. V gave up 1 base and J gave up 3 bases; unmatched junction bases: 1. CDR3 in DNA: TGTGCCAGCAGCTTAGAGACTAGCGGCTACGAGCAGTACTTC. It encodes CASSLETSGYEQYF.

The chain uses TRBV19 and TRBJ2-2, with 8 nucleotides matching TRBD2. CDR1 is LNHDA and CDR2 is SQIVND in the germline V gene (reference sequence). J gave up 4 bases and V 6 bases, and 10 bases lay outside the gene matches. This CDR3 comprises 16 residues. CDR3 DNA sequence: TGTGCCAGTAGCACGAGAACAGGGACTAGCACCGGGGAGCTGTTTTTT. It is translated as CASSTRTGTSTGELFF.

The gene calls are TRBV5-6 and TRBJ1-4, with a tentative D call TRBD1 (5 bases). CDR3 length: 15 amino acids. The V gene lost 0 bases and the J gene lost 7 bases, with 13 bases spanning the gap. The germline V gene has CDR1 SGHDT and CDR2 YYEEEE. The CDR3 here is CASSLAGLGSEKLFF. The CDR3, as DNA: TGTGCCAGCAGCTTGGCAGGGTTAGGGAGTGAAAAACTGTTTTTT.

The chain joins TRBV20-1 to TRBJ1-2, with no clear D. V gave up 3 bases and J gave up 9 bases, with 11 bases separating them. This CDR3 is 11 amino acids long. Germline V gives CDR1 DFQATT, CDR2 SNEGSKA (reference sequence). The CDR3: CSASSSGSYTF. CDR3 DNA sequence: TGCAGTGCTAGCAGTTCAGGTAGCTACACCTTC.

A note on this clone: Its ends do not fully match the called genes, so a read error is possible. The V and J genes are TRBV29-1 and TRBJ2-1; D not resolved. Germline assignment: CDR1 SQVTM and CDR2 ANQGSEA. The CDR3 spans 11 residues. The CDR3 nucleotides read TGCAGCGCCGGGTCCTCCAATGAGCAGTTCTTC. As protein: CSAGSSNEQFF.

This clone came up a few times. The sample has other DNA sequences that encode this CDR3 too. The CDR3 DNA reads TGTGCCAGTAGTATTGAGGGGTCCTCCTACAATGAGCAGTTCTTC. This codes for CASSIEGSSYNEQFF. This sequence joins TRBV19 and TRBJ2-1; D is perhaps TRBD1 or TRBD2 (5 bases each). Trimming left V 3 bases short and J 0 bases short, with 9 bases between. The germline gives CDR1 LNHDA, CDR2 SQIVND (reference sequence). The CDR3 loop spans 15 amino acids.

The V and J genes are TRBV7-8 and TRBJ2-6; D may be TRBD2 (7 bases). Trimming stripped 4 bases from V and 4 bases from J, with 20 bases between. The CDR3 consists of 18 residues. The V gene's germline CDR1 is SGHVS and CDR2 FQNEAQ. CDR3 sequence: CASSSGGQGEMGANVLTF. As DNA, the CDR3 is TGTGCCAGCAGCTCCGGGGGGCAGGGTGAGATGGGGGCCAACGTCCTGACTTTC.

The chain links TRBV6-6 to TRBJ1-5; D ambiguous. V shed 0 bases and J shed 0 bases, with 9 bases lying between them. CDR3 length equals 16 residues. The V gene's germline CDR1 is MNHNY and CDR2 SVGAGI (reference sequence). DNA of the CDR3: TGTGCCAGCAGTTACTCGAGATTATATAGCAATCAGCCCCAGCATTTT. It yields the protein CASSYSRLYSNQPQHF.